The 21 T cell receptor beta chains below all came from one sample that was sequenced in a study of identical twins. TCRdb reanalysed the 5' RACE reads using MiXCR and keeps one entry per CDR3 protein. The sample has about 660,000 distinct CDR3 sequences; roughly 8% are singletons. These records were also assigned to another study, of yellow fever vaccine responses in identical twins.

The sequenced sample consisted of PBMCs. These receptors all come from a woman under 30 in good health.

This clonotype was picked up many times. The V and J genes are TRBV7-2 and TRBJ1-4; no firm D call. Trimming removed 5 bases from V and 0 bases from J, with 13 bases in between. Germline CDR1 SGHTA, CDR2 FQGNSA. This CDR3 region has 16 residues. CDR3 amino acids: CASSPLRVATNEKLFF. The CDR3 nucleotides read TGTGCCAGCAGCCCCCTTAGGGTTGCAACTAATGAAAAACTGTTTTTT.

The chain joins TRBV13 to TRBJ1-1, with TRBD1 as a possible D gene (6 bases). The CDR3 runs to 13 residues. Germline V gene data show CDR1 as PRHDT and CDR2 as FYEKMQ (reference sequence). The germline V and J ends were trimmed by 5 bases and 9 bases, with 16 bases remaining between them. CDR3 bases: TGTGCCAGCAGCCTCCCGGGACAAACAAAAGCTTTCTTT. Amino acids: CASSLPGQTKAFF.

This sequence joins TRBV9 and TRBJ2-1; D might be TRBD1 or TRBD2, each matching 5 bases. CDR1 SGDLS and CDR2 YYNGEE come from the germline V gene. The ends were cut back, 0 bases at V and 2 bases at J, with 9 bases in the middle. The CDR3 sequence is 15 residues long. The CDR3 bases are TGTGCCAGCAGCGTAGAGCAGGGACCCTACAATGAGCAGTTCTTC. Translation gives CASSVEQGPYNEQFF.

This sequence joins TRBV24-1 and TRBJ2-7; D is perhaps TRBD1 (6 bases). The V end lost 2 bases, the J end lost 4 bases, and 11 bases lay between the germline ends. Germline V gives CDR1 KGHDR, CDR2 SFDVKD. The length of the CDR3 is 14 residues. As DNA, the CDR3 is TGTGCCACCAGTGATTCAGGGGACGGGTACGAGCAGTACTTC. Translated, it gives CATSDSGDGYEQYF.

This chain joins TRBV5-1 and TRBJ2-7; D is unclear. Trimming took 3 bases from V and 4 from J, leaving 14 bases between them. The CDR3 runs 14 residues. Germline loops: CDR1 SGHRS, CDR2 YFSETQ. CDR3 nucleotides: TGCGCCAGCAGCTCCGGGCTCCGGGCTTACGAGCAGTACTTC. This codes for CASSSGLRAYEQYF.

As DNA, the CDR3 is TGTGCCACCAGTGATTTTACGTCGAGCGGGAGATACGAGCAGTACTTC. This codes for CATSDFTSSGRYEQYF. The chain is built from TRBV24-1 and TRBJ2-7; 8 bases fit TRBD2. From germline, CDR1 is KGHDR and CDR2 SFDVKD. Unmatched junction bases numbered 8, after V lost 1 base and J lost 4 bases. There are 16 residues in the CDR3.

In its sample, this clonotype was seen a few times. The chain's CDR3 is CASSSRTVNGELFF. DNA for the CDR3: TGTGCCAGCAGTTCCAGGACAGTAAACGGGGAGCTGTTTTTT. The V and J genes are TRBV6-5 and TRBJ2-2; perhaps TRBD1 as D (6 bases). The length of the CDR3 is 14 residues. The V end was cut by 4 bases, the J end by 7 bases, with 13 bases between. Germline lookup yields CDR1 MNHEY and CDR2 SVGAGI.

The chain is built from TRBV12-3 or TRBV12-4 and TRBJ2-1, with 8 positions matching TRBD2. The CDR3 sequence is 17 residues long. V gave up 6 bases and J gave up 4 bases; unmatched junction bases: 14. CDR3 region: CASSLAGALGGYNEQFF. CDR3 DNA: TGTGCCAGCAGCCTAGCGGGCGCGCTCGGAGGTTACAATGAGCAGTTCTTC.

The rearrangement joins TRBV11-2 to TRBJ1-4; 9 bases align to TRBD1. Germline V gene sequence: CDR1 SGHAT, CDR2 FQNNGV. J lost 3 bases, V lost 5 bases, and 7 bases had no gene match. The CDR3 extends over 16 amino acids. The CDR3 region is CASSRGQGWANEKLFF. CDR3 bases: TGTGCCAGCAGCCGGGGACAGGGATGGGCTAATGAAAAACTGTTTTTT. Supplemented by reference TRBV11-2 and TRBJ1-4, the full variable domain reads EAGVAQSPRYKIIEKRQSVAFWCNPISGHATLYWYQQILGQGPKLLIQFQNNGVVDDSQLPKDRFSAERLKGVDSTLKIQPAKLEDSAVYLCASSRGQGWANEKLFFGSGTQLSVL.

At least ten counts were recorded for this clonotype. This rearrangement joins TRBV20-1 to TRBJ2-1, with D uncertain. The CDR3 is 16 amino acids. V was shortened by 1 base and J by 10 bases, with 23 bases between the two germline ends. From germline, CDR1 is DFQATT and CDR2 SNEGSKA (reference sequence). The CDR3 here is CSARGLFSTPSNEQFF. DNA of the CDR3: TGCAGTGCTAGAGGTTTATTCTCCACCCCATCCAACGAGCAGTTCTTC.

This clonotype was seen at least ten times. V is TRBV9 and J is TRBJ2-3; tentatively, D is TRBD1 (5 bases). CDR1 is SGDLS and CDR2 is YYNGEE in the germline V gene. V was trimmed by 4 bases and J by 2 bases, leaving 8 bases between them. The CDR3 loop spans 13 amino acids. The CDR3 protein is CASSQGNTDTQYF. CDR3 sequence (DNA): TGTGCCAGCAGCCAGGGAAACACAGATACGCAGTATTTT.

This clonotype was seen many times. This sequence joins TRBV6-5 and TRBJ2-1, with D tentatively TRBD2 (5 bases). The CDR3 totals 16 residues. V was shortened by 4 bases and J by 6 bases, with 19 bases between the two germline ends. Per the germline V gene, CDR1 is MNHEY and CDR2 is SVGAGI. The CDR3 region is CASSSRETFPFNEQFF. In DNA, the CDR3 is TGTGCCAGCAGTTCCCGGGAAACCTTCCCATTCAATGAGCAGTTCTTC.

This clonotype turned up a few times. The gene calls are TRBV19 and TRBJ2-3; 9 nucleotides line up with TRBD1. CDR3 length: 17 amino acids. Germline V gene data show CDR1 as LNHDA and CDR2 as SQIVND (reference sequence). The ends lost 4 bases at V and 2 bases at J; junction bases unmatched: 10. The CDR3 sequence: CASSTLQTGGDTDTQYF. CDR3 nucleotides: TGTGCCAGTAGTACCCTACAGACAGGGGGGGACACAGATACGCAGTATTTT.

This chain uses TRBV7-9 with TRBJ2-3, with D tentatively TRBD2 (6 bases). Looked up from germline, CDR1 is SEHNR and CDR2 is FQNEAQ (reference sequence). Trimming stripped 10 bases from V and 0 bases from J, with 20 bases between. The CDR3 runs to 16 residues. For the CDR3, the DNA is TGTGCCATCAACCATCCCCGGAGGGGTAGCACAGATACGCAGTATTTT. Translation: CAINHPRRGSTDTQYF.

This clonotype occurred many times. The chain has TRBV5-1 and TRBJ2-1, with D perhaps being TRBD1 or TRBD2 (5 bases each). The CDR3 is 16 residues long. The ends were cut back, 4 bases at V and 0 bases at J, with 14 bases in the middle. From germline, CDR1 is SGHRS and CDR2 YFSETQ. CDR3 coding DNA: TGCGCCAGCAGCACAAGGGACGGCAGCTCCTACAATGAGCAGTTCTTC. This gives the protein CASSTRDGSSYNEQFF.

The rearrangement links TRBV4-1 to TRBJ2-1; no reliable D call. CDR1 and CDR2 (germline): MGHRA, YSYEKL. This CDR3 comprises 11 residues. Deletions cut 2 bases from V and 9 bases from J, with 5 bases between. The DNA for the CDR3 is TGCGCCAGCAGCCAAACCTCTGAGCAGTTCTTC. Its protein product is CASSQTSEQFF.

The chain carries TRBV4-1 and TRBJ2-6; TRBD1 or TRBD2 may be the D gene (5 bases each). V lost 2 bases to trimming and J lost 2 bases, with 7 bases between them. The CDR3 is 15 residues long. Germline values: CDR1 MGHRA, CDR2 YSYEKL. The CDR3 sequence: CASSQWGTGANVLTF. Here the CDR3 DNA reads TGCGCCAGCAGCCAATGGGGGACTGGGGCCAACGTCCTGACTTTC.

The chain has TRBV25-1 and TRBJ2-7; the D is unclear. CDR3 length equals 13 residues. V was shortened by 3 bases and J by 0 bases, with 6 bases between the two germline ends. Germline values: CDR1 MGHDK, CDR2 SYGVNS. The CDR3 DNA follows: TGTGCCAGCAGTGATCCAAGCTCCTACGAGCAGTACTTC. Translating gives CASSDPSSYEQYF.

The genes are TRBV27 and TRBJ2-7; 9 bases are shared with TRBD2. V lost 7 bases, J lost 2 bases, and 9 bases stayed unmatched. The CDR3 contains 15 residues. Germline values: CDR1 MNHEY, CDR2 SMNVEV (reference sequence). The CDR3 nucleotides are TGTGCCAGCACCTCCTTAGCGGGAGCACCCTACGAGCAGTACTTC. Protein sequence: CASTSLAGAPYEQYF.

This clonotype was counted at least ten times. J is TRBJ2-1 and V is TRBV7-8; 7 nucleotides line up with TRBD1. Germline V gene sequence: CDR1 SGHVS, CDR2 FQNEAQ. V shed 9 bases, J shed 3 bases, and the junction held 2 bases outside the gene matches. This CDR3 has 12 residues. CDR3 coding DNA: TGTGCCAGTGGACAGGACTACAATGAGCAGTTCTTC. Protein sequence: CASGQDYNEQFF.

The V gene is TRBV29-1, the J gene TRBJ2-7; TRBD1 aligns across 9 bases. CDR3 size: 14 residues. The V and J ends lost 7 bases and 0 bases, in that order; junction bases with no gene match: 7. Germline V gene sequence: CDR1 SQVTM, CDR2 ANQGSEA. CDR3: CSGGGTGISYEQYF. The CDR3 DNA follows: TGCAGCGGTGGAGGGACAGGGATCTCCTACGAGCAGTACTTC.